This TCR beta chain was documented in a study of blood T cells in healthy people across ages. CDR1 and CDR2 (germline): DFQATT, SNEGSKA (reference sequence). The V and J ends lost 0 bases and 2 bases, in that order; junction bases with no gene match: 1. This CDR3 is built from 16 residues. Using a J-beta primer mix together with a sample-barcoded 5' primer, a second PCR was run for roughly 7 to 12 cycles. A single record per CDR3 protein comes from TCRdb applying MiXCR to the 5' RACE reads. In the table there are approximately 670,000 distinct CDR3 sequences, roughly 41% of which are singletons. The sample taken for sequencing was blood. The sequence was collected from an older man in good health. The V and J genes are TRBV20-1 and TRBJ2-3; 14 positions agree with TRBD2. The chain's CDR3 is CSAREGLAGDTDTQYF. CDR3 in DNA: TGCAGTGCTAGAGAGGGACTAGCGGGGGACACAGATACGCAGTATTTT.